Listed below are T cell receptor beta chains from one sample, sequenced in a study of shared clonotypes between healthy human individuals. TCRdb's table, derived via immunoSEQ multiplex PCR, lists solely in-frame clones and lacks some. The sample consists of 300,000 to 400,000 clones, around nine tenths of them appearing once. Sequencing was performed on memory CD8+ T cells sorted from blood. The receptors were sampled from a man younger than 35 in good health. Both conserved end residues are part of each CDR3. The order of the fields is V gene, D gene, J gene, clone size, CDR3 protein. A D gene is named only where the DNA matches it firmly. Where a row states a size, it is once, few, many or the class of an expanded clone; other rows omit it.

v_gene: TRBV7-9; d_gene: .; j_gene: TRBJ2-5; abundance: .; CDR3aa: CASGGGQAAETQYF
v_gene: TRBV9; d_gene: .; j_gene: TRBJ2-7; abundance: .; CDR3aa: CASSVAEAGIYEQYF
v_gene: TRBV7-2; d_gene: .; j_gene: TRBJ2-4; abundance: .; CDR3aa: CASSLFDSRDSQYF
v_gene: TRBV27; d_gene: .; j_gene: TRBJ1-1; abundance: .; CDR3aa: CASRLNTEAFF
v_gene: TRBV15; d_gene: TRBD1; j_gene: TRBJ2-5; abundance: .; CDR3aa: CATSRTGGGETQYF
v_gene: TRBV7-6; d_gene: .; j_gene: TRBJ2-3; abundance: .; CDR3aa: CASSISGTLSTDTQYF
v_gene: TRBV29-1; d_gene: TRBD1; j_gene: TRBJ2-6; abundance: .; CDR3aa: CSVDDRGLTGANVLTF
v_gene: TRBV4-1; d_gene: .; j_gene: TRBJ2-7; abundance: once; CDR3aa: CASSQSIGERGEQYF
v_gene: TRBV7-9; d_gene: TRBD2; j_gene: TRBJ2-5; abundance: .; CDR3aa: CASSLLAEETQYF
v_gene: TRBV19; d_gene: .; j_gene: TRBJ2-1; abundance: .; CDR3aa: CASSIFRVSYNEQFF
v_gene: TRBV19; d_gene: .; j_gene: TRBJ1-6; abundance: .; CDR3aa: CASSYGGGSPLHF
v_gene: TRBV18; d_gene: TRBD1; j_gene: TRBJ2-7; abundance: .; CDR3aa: CASLSTGGLPYEQYF
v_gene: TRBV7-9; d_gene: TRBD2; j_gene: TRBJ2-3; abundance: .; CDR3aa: CASSYTSGSVDTQYF
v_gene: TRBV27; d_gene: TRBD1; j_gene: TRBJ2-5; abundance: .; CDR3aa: CASNSLDRGVETQYF
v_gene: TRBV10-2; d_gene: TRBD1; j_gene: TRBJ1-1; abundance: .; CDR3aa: CASSGTRTGEAFF
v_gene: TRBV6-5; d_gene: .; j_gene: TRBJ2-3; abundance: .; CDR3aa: CASSYGRPTDTQYF
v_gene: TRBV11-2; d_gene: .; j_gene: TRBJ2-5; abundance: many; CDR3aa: CASGTFGGSKETQYF
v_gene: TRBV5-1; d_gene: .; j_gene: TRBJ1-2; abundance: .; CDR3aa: CASSLVGWGYTF
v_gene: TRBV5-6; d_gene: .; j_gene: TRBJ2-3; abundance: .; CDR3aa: CASSVGDSTDTQYF
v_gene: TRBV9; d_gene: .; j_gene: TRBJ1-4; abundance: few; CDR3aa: CASSVGDRSGKLFF
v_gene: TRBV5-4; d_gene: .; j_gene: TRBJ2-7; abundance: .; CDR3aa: CASSLGASHEQYF
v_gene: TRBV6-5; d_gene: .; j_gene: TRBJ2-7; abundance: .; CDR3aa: CASSYARISYEQYF
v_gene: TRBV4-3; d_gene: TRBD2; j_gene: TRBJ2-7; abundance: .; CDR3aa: CASSQGGGSSHEQYF
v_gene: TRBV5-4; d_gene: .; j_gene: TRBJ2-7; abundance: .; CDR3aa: CASSLGPGDPSYEQYF
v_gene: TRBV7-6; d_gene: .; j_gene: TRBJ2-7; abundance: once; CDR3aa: CASSPTLGTSSYEQYF
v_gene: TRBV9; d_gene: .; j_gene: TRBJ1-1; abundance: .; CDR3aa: CASSPWEGGYTEAFF
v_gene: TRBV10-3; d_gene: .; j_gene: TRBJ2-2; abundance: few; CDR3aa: CAISESEEPPGWAGELFF
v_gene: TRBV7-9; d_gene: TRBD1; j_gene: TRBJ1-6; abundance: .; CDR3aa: CASSFGQGADSPLHF
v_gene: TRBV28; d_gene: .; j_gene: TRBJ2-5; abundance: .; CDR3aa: CARGFRKKRETQYF
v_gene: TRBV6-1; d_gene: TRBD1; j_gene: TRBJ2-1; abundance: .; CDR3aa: CASSDRDSSYNEQFF
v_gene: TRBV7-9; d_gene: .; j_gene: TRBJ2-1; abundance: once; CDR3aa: CASSSSKEYNEQFF
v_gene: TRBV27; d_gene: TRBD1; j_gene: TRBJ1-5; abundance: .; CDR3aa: CASSRQGSNQPQHF
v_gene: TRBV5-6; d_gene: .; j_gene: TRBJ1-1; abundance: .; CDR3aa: CASAGPGGNMNTEAFF
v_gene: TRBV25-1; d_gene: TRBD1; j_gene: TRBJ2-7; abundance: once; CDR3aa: CASSNRGVCEQYF
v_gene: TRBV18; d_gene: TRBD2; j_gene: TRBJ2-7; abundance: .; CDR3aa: CASSQAVTSRSSYEQYF
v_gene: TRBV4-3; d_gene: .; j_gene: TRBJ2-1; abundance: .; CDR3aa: CASSQDLWGQRQYNEQFF
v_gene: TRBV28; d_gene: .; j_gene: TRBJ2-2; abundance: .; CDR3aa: CASSLEGGTGELFF
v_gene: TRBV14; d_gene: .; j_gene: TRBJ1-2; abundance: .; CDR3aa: CASSQNSANYGYTF
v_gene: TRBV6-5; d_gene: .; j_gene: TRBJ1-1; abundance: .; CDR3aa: CASSPPKLNTEAFF
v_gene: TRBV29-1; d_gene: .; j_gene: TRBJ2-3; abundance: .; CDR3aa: CSVELGVGDTQYF